The T cell receptor (beta chain) described here comes from a study of blood T cells in healthy people across ages. Findings and caveats of the study: Compared with aged donors, long-lived donors showed fewer expanded clones, suggesting selection.

Germline CDR1 is SEHNR and CDR2 is FQNEAQ (reference sequence). The CDR3 is 16 amino acids. V was clipped by 1 base and J by 7 bases; unmatched bases: 9. A note on this clonotype: Antigen specificity is unknown.

The use of a sample-barcoded 5' primer and a J-beta primer mix characterized a second PCR of roughly 6 to 11 cycles. TCRdb recomputed calls from the 5' RACE reads with MiXCR, one row per CDR3 protein. The sample carries fewer than 700,000 distinct CDR3 sequences, around 48% recorded once. This receptor was obtained from a man older than 75 in good health. Sample: blood. V is TRBV7-9 and J is TRBJ2-7, with 11 positions matching TRBD2. CDR3 nucleotide sequence: TGTGCCAGCAGCTTAGTTCCTAGCGGGGGGAAGAATGAGCAGTACTTC. It yields the protein CASSLVPSGGKNEQYF. Full variable domain (rest looked up from reference TRBV7-9 and TRBJ2-7): DTGVSQNPRHKITKRGQNVTFRCDPISEHNRLYWYRQTLGQGPEFLTYFQNEAQLEKSRLLSDRFSAERPKGSFSTLEIQRTEQGDSAMYLCASSLVPSGGKNEQYFGPGTRLTVT.